This TCR beta chain was sequenced for a study of type 1 regulatory T cells. The overall study: This in vitro CD4 product, T-allo10, is enriched for Tr1 cells and alloantigen-specific.

This clonotype has a single count. Each CDR3 protein is one row after TCRdb ran MiXCR on the reads. The repertoire holds 88,000 or so distinct CDR3 sequences, with around a third as singletons. CDR1 is SGHKS, CDR2 YYEKEE, per germline (reference sequence). Germline trimming cut 4 bases from V and 4 bases from J; bases unmatched to any gene: 2. The CDR3 is made up of 13 amino acids. The source of this sequence is a human donor in good health. The material sequenced was CD4+ T cells, either the whole sample or a sorted fraction (not recorded which). The V gene is TRBV5-5, the J gene TRBJ1-5; TRBD1 agrees at 7 bases. The CDR3 is CASSTGVNQPQHF. CDR3 sequence (DNA): TGTGCCAGCAGCACAGGGGTTAATCAGCCCCAGCATTTT. Full variable domain (rest looked up from reference TRBV5-5 and TRBJ1-5): DAGVTQSPTHLIKTRGQQVTLRCSPISGHKSVSWYQQVLGQGPQFIFQYYEKEERGRGNFPDRFSARQFPNYSSELNVNALLLGDSALYLCASSTGVNQPQHFGDGTRLSIL.